The 9 T cell receptor beta chains listed next were all sequenced from one sample in a study of T cells in Graves' hyperthyroidism and ophthalmopathy. Amplification of TCR beta CDR3 regions was performed using RNA transcripts as template. TCR CDR3 regions were first amplified by RT-PCR with HTBI primers. From the multiplex PCR reads, TCRdb called clonotypes with MiXCR, one entry per CDR3 protein. The table records approximately 600,000 distinct CDR3 sequences, roughly 20% of them present only once. Sample: blood. These receptors were obtained from a man younger than 45 with Graves' ophthalmopathy.

In this sample, this clonotype turned up a few times. A read error may be the cause here, since a much bigger clone is one base away. This chain uses TRBV2 with TRBJ1-5, with TRBD1 as a possible D gene (5 bases). The length of the CDR3 is 15 residues. CDR1 and CDR2 from the germline V gene are SNHLY and FYNNEI. This chain's CDR3 is CASREEVRQYQPQHF. In nucleotides, the CDR3 is TGTGCCAGCAGAGAAGAAGTCAGACAGTATCAGCCCCAGCATTTT.

This clonotype appeared a few times. The rearrangement joins TRBV7-9 to TRBJ1-1; the match to TRBD1 covers 8 bases. Germline-derived CDR1 and CDR2 are SEHNR and FQNEAQ (reference sequence). There are 16 residues in the CDR3. V trimming: 5 bases; J trimming: 0 bases; junction bases outside the gene matches: 8. This chain's CDR3 is CASSPSGQVMNTEAFF. In DNA, the CDR3 is TGTGCCAGCAGCCCTTCGGGACAGGTAATGAACACTGAAGCTTTCTTT.

This clonotype was picked up a small number of times. The chain combines TRBV7-9 with TRBJ2-5; 8 bases are shared with TRBD2. Losses at the gene ends were 4 bases for V and 3 bases for J; bases not matched to a gene: 7. Per germline, CDR1 SEHNR and CDR2 FQNEAQ (reference sequence). The CDR3 spans 15 residues. The CDR3 coding sequence is TGTGCCAGCAGCTCGGTCCGGGGGGGGGAAGAGACCCAGTACTTC. This codes for CASSSVRGGEETQYF.

This clonotype was recorded at least ten times. One end of the junction does not line up with germline, which may come from a read error. The rearrangement uses TRBV11-2 and TRBJ1-5; possibly TRBD1 for D (6 bases). Per germline, CDR1 SGHAT and CDR2 FQNNGV. This CDR3 contains 15 residues. The DNA of the CDR3 is TGTGCCAGCAGTTTAGGGGGATATAGCAATCAGCCCCAGCATTTT. This translates into CASSLGGYSNQPQHF. Combining the CDR3 with reference TRBV11-2 and TRBJ1-5 gives the whole variable domain EAGVAQSPRYKIIEKRQSVAFWCNPISGHATLYWYQQILGQGPKLLIQFQNNGVVDDSQLPKDRFSAERLKGVDSTLKIQPAKLEDSAVYLCASSLGGYSNQPQHFGDGTRLSIL.

A word on this clonotype: It may be a read error: a sequence one base away is much more abundant. The chain combines TRBV12-3 or TRBV12-4 with TRBJ2-3; 10 nucleotides line up with TRBD2. V lost 2 bases and J lost 4; bases outside the gene matches: 12. The CDR3 consists of 18 residues. The chain's CDR3 is CASSLTILGTSDADTQYF. The CDR3 nucleotides read TGTGCCAGCAGTTTAACGATTTTGGGGACTAGCGACGCAGATACGCAGTATTTT.

Only a few counts were recorded for this clonotype. This sequence joins TRBV7-9 and TRBJ2-5; D may be TRBD1 (6 bases). The CDR3 loop spans 15 amino acids. The germline V gene encodes CDR1 SEHNR and CDR2 FQNEAQ (reference sequence). V gave up 1 base and J gave up 0 bases, with 9 bases separating them. The CDR3 is CASSLVQGYQETQYF. The CDR3 nucleotides read TGTGCCAGCAGCTTAGTCCAGGGGTACCAAGAGACCCAGTACTTC.

J is TRBJ2-1 and V is TRBV30; the match to TRBD2 covers 8 bases. The CDR3 is 13 residues long. After removal of 8 bases from V and 12 bases from J, the junction contained 15 bases not matched to a gene. The germline gives CDR1 GTSNPN, CDR2 SVGIG (reference sequence). The CDR3 region has the DNA TGTGCCGGGACGTGGAGAGGCGGGAGGTTGCAGTTCTTC. Its protein product is CAGTWRGGRLQFF. Filled out from reference TRBV30 and TRBJ2-1, the complete variable domain reads SQTIHQWPATLVQPVGSPLSLECTVEGTSNPNLYWYRQAAGRGLQLLFYSVGIGQISSEVPQNLSASRPQDRQFILSSKKLLLSDSGFYLCAGTWRGGRLQFFGPGTRLTVL.

In this sample, this clonotype turned up a few times. The rearrangement links TRBV3-1 to TRBJ2-1; D ambiguous. CDR1 is LGHDT and CDR2 is YNNKEL in the germline V gene (reference sequence). This CDR3 has 13 amino acids. The V gene lost 10 bases and the J gene lost 6 bases, with 16 bases spanning the gap. The chain's CDR3 is CAISTDQFNEQFF. Here the CDR3 DNA reads TGTGCCATCAGTACAGATCAATTCAATGAGCAGTTCTTC.

This clonotype has more than one count but fewer than ten. This sequence joins TRBV24-1 and TRBJ2-1; a weak D match, TRBD2 (6 bases). The CDR3 is 14 residues long. The V end lost 3 bases, the J end lost 10 bases, and 15 bases lay between the germline ends. Germline values: CDR1 KGHDR, CDR2 SFDVKD. Here the CDR3 reads CATSDPRVGGEQFF. The CDR3 DNA follows: TGTGCCACCAGTGATCCGCGCGTTGGGGGGGAGCAGTTCTTC.